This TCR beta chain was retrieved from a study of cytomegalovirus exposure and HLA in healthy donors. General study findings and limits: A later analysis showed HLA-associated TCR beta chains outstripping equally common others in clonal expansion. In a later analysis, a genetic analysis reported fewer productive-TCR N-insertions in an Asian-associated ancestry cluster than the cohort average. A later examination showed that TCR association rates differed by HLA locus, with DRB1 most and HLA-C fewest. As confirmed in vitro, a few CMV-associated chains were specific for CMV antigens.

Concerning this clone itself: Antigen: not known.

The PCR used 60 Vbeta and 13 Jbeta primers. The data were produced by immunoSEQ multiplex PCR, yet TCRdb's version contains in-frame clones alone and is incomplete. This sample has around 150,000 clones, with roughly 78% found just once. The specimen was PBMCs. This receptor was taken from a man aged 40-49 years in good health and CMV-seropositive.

CDR3 sequence (DNA): TGTGCTAGTCTAGGGGGGGGGTATAGCAATCAGCCCCAGCATTTT. Translated, it gives CASLGGGYSNQPQHF. V and J are TRBV12-5 and TRBJ1-5; D is perhaps TRBD1 (6 bases). V gave up 8 bases and J gave up 0 bases, with 14 bases separating them. This CDR3 spans 15 amino acids. Germline CDR1 LGHNT, CDR2 FRNRAP.